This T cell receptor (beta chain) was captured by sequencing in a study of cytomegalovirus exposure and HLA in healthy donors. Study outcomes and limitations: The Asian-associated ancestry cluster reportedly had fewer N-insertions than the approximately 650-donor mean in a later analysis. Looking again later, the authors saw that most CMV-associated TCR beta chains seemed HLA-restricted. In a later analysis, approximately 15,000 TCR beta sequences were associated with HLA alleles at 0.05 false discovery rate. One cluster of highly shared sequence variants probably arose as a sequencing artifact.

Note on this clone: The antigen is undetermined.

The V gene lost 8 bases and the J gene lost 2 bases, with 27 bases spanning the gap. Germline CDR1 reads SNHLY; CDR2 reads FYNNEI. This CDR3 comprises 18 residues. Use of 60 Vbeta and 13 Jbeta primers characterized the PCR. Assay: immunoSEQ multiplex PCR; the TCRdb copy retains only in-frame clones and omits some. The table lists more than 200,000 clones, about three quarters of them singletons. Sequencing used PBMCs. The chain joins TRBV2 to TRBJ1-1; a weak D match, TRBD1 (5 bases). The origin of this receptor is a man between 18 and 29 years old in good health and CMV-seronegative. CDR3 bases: TGTGCCAGCGGGGGGGGTTGGGGGAAGGGACCCTTAAACACTGAAGCTTTCTTT. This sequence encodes CASGGGWGKGPLNTEAFF.